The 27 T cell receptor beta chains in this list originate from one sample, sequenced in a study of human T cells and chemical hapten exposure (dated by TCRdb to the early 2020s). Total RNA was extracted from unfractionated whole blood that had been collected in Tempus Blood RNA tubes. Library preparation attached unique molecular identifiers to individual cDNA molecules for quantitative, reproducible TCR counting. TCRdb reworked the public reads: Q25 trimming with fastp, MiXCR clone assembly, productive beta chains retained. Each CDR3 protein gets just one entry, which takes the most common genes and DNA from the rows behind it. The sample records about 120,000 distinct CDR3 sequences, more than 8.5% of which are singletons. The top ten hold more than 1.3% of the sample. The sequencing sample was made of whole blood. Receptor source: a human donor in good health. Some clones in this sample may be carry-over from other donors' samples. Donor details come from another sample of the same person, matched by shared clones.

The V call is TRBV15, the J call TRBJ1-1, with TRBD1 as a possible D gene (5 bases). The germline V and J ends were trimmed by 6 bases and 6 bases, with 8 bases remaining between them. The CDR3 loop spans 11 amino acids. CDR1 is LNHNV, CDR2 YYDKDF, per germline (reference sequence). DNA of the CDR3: TGTGCCACCAGGCAGGGTTCTGAAGCTTTCTTT. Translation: CATRQGSEAFF.

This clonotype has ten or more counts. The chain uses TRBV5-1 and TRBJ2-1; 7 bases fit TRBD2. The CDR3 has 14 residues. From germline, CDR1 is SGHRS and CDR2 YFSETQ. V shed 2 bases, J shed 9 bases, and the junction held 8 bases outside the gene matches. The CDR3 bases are TGCGCCAGCAGCTTCGGGACTACGGGTTTTGAGCAGTTCTTC. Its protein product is CASSFGTTGFEQFF.

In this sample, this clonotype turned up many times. This CDR3 reads CASSQTHLQPQHF. The CDR3 nucleotides are TGTGCCAGCAGTCAGACACATCTCCAGCCCCAGCATTTT. The rearrangement joins TRBV6-5 to TRBJ1-5; no clear D. The CDR3 totals 13 residues. V lost 5 bases and J lost 7, with 12 bases in between. Germline assignment: CDR1 MNHEY and CDR2 SVGAGI.

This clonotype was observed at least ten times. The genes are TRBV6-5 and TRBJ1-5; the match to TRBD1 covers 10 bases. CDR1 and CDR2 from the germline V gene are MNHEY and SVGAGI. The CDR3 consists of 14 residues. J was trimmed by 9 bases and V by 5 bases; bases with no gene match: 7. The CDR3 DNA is TGTGCCAGCAGTCCGGGACAGGGGACCCCGCCCCAGCATTTT. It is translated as CASSPGQGTPPQHF.

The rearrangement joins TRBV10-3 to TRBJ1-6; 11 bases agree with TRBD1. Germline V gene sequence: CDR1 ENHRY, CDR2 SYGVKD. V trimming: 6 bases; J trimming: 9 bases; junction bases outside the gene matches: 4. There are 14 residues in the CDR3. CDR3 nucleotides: TGTGCCATCAGACCCGGGACAGGGGGTTCACCCCTCCACTTT. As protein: CAIRPGTGGSPLHF.

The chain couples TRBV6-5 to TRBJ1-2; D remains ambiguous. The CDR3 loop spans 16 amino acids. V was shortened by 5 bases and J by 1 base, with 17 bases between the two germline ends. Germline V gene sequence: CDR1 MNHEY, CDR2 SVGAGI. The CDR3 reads CASSPLHTAFNYGYTF. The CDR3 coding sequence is TGTGCCAGCAGTCCTCTCCACACGGCCTTTAACTATGGCTACACCTTC.

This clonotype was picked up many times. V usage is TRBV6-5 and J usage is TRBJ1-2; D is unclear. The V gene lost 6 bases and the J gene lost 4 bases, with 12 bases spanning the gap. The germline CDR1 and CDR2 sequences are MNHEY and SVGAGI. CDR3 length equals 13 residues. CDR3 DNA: TGTGCCAGCAGCCCGACACAGACCTATGGCTACACCTTC. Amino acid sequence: CASSPTQTYGYTF.

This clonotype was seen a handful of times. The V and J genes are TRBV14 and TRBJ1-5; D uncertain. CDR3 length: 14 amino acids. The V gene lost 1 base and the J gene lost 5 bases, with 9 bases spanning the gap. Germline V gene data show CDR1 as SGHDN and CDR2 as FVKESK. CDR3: CASSQGRSYQPQHF. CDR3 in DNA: TGTGCCAGCAGCCAAGGACGGAGCTATCAGCCCCAGCATTTT.

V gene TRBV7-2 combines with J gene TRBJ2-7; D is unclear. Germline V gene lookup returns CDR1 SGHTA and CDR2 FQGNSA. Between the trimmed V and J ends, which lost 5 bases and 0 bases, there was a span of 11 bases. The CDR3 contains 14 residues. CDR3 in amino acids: CASSPVSASYEQYF. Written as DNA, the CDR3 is TGTGCCAGCAGCCCCGTGTCGGCCTCCTACGAGCAGTACTTC.

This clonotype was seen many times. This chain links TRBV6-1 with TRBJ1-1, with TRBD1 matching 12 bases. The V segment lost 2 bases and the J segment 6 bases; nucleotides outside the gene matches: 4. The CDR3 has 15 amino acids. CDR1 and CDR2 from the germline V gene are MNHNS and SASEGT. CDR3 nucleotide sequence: TGTGCCAGCAGTGAATTGGGACAGGGGGCCTCTGAAGCTTTCTTT. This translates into CASSELGQGASEAFF.

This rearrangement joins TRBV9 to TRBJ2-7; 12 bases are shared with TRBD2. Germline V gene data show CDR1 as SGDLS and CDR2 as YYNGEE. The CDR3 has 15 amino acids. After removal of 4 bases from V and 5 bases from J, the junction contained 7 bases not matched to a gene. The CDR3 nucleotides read TGTGCCAGCAGCCATCCAGCTAGCGGGGGGGACGAGCAGTACTTC. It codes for CASSHPASGGDEQYF. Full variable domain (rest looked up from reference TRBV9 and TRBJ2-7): DSGVTQTPKHLITATGQRVTLRCSPRSGDLSVYWYQQSLDQGLQFLIQYYNGEERAKGNILERFSAQQFPDLHSELNLSSLELGDSALYFCASSHPASGGDEQYFGPGTRLTVT.

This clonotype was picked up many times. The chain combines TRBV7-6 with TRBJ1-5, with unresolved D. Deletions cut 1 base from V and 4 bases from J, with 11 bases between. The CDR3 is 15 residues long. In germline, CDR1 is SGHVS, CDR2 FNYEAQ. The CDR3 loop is CASSLDIGFNQPQHF. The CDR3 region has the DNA TGTGCCAGCAGCTTAGATATAGGGTTTAATCAGCCCCAGCATTTT.

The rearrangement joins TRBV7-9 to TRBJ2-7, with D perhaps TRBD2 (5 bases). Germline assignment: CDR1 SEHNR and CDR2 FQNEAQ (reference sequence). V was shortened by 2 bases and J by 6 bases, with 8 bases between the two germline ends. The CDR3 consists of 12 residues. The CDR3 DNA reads TGTGCCAGCAGCTTACGAGGGCTCGAGCAGTACTTC. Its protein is CASSLRGLEQYF.

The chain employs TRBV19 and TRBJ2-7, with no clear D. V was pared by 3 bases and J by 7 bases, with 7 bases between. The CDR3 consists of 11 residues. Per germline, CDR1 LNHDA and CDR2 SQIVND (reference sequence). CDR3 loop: CASSISTEQYF. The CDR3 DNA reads TGTGCCAGTAGTATCAGCACGGAGCAGTACTTC. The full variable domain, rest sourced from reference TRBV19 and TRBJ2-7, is DGGITQSPKYLFRKEGQNVTLSCEQNLNHDAMYWYRQDPGQGLRLIYYSQIVNDFQKGDIAEGYSVSREKKESFPLTVTSAQKNPTAFYLCASSISTEQYFGPGTRLTVT.

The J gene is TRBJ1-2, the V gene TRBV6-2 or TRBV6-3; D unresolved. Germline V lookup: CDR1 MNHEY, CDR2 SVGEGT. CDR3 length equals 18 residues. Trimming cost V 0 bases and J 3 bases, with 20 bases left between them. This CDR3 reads CASSYSDPNGGFDYGYTF. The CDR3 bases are TGTGCCAGCAGTTACTCGGACCCTAACGGTGGCTTCGACTATGGCTACACCTTC.

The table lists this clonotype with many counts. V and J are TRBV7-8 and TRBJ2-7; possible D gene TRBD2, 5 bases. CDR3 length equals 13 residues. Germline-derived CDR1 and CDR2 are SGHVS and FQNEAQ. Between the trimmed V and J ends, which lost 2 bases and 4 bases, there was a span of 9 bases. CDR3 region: CASSLSTGYEQYF. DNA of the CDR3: TGTGCCAGCAGCTTAAGTACGGGGTACGAGCAGTACTTC.

The CDR3 sequence is CASRRSGLLDTDTQYF. DNA of the CDR3: TGTGCCAGCAGACGCTCGGGACTGCTAGACACAGATACGCAGTATTTT. This chain connects TRBV12-3 or TRBV12-4 to TRBJ2-3, with D maybe TRBD2 (6 bases). The CDR3 is 16 residues long. The V gene lost 6 bases and the J gene lost 2 bases, with 18 bases spanning the gap.

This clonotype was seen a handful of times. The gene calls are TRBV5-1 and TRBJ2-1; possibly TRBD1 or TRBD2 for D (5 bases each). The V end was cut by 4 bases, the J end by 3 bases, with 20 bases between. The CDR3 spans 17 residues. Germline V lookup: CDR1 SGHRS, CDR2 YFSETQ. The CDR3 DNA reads TGCGCCAGCAGCCCCTCCAATCCTGGGACCCTCTACAATGAGCAGTTCTTC. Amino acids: CASSPSNPGTLYNEQFF.

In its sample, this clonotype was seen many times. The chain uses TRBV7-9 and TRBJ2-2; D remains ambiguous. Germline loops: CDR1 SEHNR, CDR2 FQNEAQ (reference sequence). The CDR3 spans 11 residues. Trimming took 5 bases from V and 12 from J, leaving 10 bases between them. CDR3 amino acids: CASSRSSKLFF. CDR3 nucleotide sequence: TGTGCCAGCAGCCGGAGCAGTAAGCTGTTTTTT.

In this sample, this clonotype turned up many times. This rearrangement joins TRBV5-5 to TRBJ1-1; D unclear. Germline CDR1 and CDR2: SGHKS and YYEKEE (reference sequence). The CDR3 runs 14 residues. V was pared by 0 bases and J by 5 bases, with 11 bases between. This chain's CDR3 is CASSLERVGTEAFF. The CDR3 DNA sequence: TGTGCCAGCAGCTTGGAGAGGGTAGGAACTGAAGCTTTCTTT.

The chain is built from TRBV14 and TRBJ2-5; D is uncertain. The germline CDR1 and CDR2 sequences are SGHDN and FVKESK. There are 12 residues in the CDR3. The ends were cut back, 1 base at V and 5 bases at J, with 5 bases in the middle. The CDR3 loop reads CASSQVYETQYF. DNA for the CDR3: TGTGCCAGCAGCCAAGTGTACGAGACCCAGTACTTC.

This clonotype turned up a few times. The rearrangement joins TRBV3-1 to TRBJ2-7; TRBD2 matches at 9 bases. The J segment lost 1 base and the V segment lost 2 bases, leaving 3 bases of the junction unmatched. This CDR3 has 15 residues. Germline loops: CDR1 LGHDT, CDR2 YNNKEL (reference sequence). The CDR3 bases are TGTGCCAGCAGCCAACTAGCGGGGATATCCTACGAGCAGTACTTC. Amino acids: CASSQLAGISYEQYF.

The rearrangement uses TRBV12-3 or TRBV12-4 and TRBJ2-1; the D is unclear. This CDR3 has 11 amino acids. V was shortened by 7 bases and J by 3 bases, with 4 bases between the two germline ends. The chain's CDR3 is CASTNYNEQFF. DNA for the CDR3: TGTGCCAGCACCAACTACAATGAGCAGTTCTTC.

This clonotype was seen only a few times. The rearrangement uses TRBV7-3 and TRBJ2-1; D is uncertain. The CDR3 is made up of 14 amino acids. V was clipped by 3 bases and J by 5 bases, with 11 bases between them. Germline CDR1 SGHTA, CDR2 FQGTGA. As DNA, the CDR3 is TGTGCCAGCAGCTTTGAGCCCGGGCACAATGAGCAGTTCTTC. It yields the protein CASSFEPGHNEQFF.

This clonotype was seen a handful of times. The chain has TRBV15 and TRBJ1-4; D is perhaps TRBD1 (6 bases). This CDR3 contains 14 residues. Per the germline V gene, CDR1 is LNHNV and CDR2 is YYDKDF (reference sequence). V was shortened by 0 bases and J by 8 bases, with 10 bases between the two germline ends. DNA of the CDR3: TGTGCCACCAGCAGAGACGTGGGGGCAGAAAAACTGTTTTTT. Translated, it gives CATSRDVGAEKLFF.

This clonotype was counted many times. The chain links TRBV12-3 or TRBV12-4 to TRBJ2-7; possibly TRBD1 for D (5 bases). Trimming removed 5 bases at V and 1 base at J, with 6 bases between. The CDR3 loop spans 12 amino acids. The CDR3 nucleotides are TGTGCCAGCAGTCAGGGTTCCTACGAGCAGTACTTC. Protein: CASSQGSYEQYF.

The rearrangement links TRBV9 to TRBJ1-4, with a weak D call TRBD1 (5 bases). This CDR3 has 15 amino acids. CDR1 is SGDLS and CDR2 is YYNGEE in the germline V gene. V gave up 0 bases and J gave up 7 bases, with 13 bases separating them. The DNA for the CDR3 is TGTGCCAGCAGCGTAGATGGTGGGACGGGTGAAAAACTGTTTTTT. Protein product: CASSVDGGTGEKLFF. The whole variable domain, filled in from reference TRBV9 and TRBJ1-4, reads DSGVTQTPKHLITATGQRVTLRCSPRSGDLSVYWYQQSLDQGLQFLIQYYNGEERAKGNILERFSAQQFPDLHSELNLSSLELGDSALYFCASSVDGGTGEKLFFGSGTQLSVL.